The 32 T cell receptor beta chains reported below all come from one sample, sequenced in a study of blood T cell repertoires in COVID-19. Using immunoSEQ multiplex PCR, the repertoire was profiled, and TCRdb retains in-frame clones only, with some absent. The table has 210,000 or so clones, 83% seen once. Sample: PBMCs or T cells enriched from blood (not recorded which). The receptors come from a woman in her 50s who had been exposed to COVID-19.

The chain couples TRBV6-1 to TRBJ2-1, with D maybe TRBD2 (5 bases). From germline, CDR1 is MNHNS and CDR2 SASEGT. V was pared by 3 bases and J by 10 bases, with 13 bases between. CDR3 size: 13 residues. CDR3 nucleotides: TGTGCCAGCAGTGACCAGCTGACGGGGGAGCAGTTCTTC. Translated: CASSDQLTGEQFF.

The genes are TRBV5-1 and TRBJ2-7; 7 bases are a match to TRBD2. Germline V gives CDR1 SGHRS, CDR2 YFSETQ. The CDR3 spans 12 residues. V dropped 4 bases and J dropped 7; count of bases not matched to a gene: 5. Written as DNA, the CDR3 is TGCGCCAGCAGCAGGACTAGTGGAGAGCAGTACTTC. It yields the protein CASSRTSGEQYF.

The V gene is TRBV18, the J gene TRBJ1-1; D is uncertain. This CDR3 region has 13 residues. V lost 4 bases and J lost 4, with 10 bases in between. Germline loops: CDR1 KGHSH, CDR2 LQKENI. CDR3 DNA: TGTGCCAGCTCACTGGAGGGTAGCACTGAAGCTTTCTTT. This translates into CASSLEGSTEAFF.

The chain combines TRBV5-4 with TRBJ1-2, with D perhaps matching TRBD1 (5 bases). V lost 4 bases, J lost 8 bases, and 15 bases lay in between. The germline V gene encodes CDR1 SGHNT and CDR2 YYREEE (reference sequence). This CDR3 has 13 residues. For the CDR3, the DNA is TGTGCCAGCAGCCTGGGGGAGGTCAAAGGCTACACCTTC. As protein: CASSLGEVKGYTF.

V usage is TRBV29-1 and J usage is TRBJ2-7; 9 positions agree with TRBD1. The CDR3 sequence is 13 residues long. Per the germline V gene, CDR1 is SQVTM and CDR2 is ANQGSEA. V was pared by 7 bases and J by 0 bases, with 4 bases of the junction left unmatched. CDR3 protein: CSGGQGLSYEQYF. The CDR3 coding sequence is TGCAGCGGCGGACAGGGGCTCTCCTACGAGCAGTACTTC.

The chain recombines TRBV12-3 or TRBV12-4 with TRBJ1-1; D is unclear. The length of the CDR3 is 13 residues. Trimming removed 6 bases at V and 3 bases at J, with 11 bases between. The CDR3 nucleotides read TGTGCCAGCAGCCGGGAGGCTTACACTGAAGCTTTCTTT. Translated: CASSREAYTEAFF.

J is TRBJ1-4 and V is TRBV25-1; TRBD1 matches 7 bases. With V trimmed by 3 bases and J by 8 bases, 6 bases remained unmatched. The CDR3 is 14 amino acids. The germline V gene encodes CDR1 MGHDK and CDR2 SYGVNS. This chain's CDR3 is CASSDTGVGEKLFF. DNA of the CDR3: TGTGCCAGCAGTGATACAGGGGTGGGGGAAAAACTGTTTTTT.

CDR3 sequence: CALSQGTEQYF. For the CDR3, the DNA is TGCGCCCTAAGCCAGGGGACCGAGCAGTACTTC. The chain is built from TRBV10-2 and TRBJ2-7, with D possibly matching TRBD1 (6 bases). CDR3 length: 11 residues. Germline V CDR1 and CDR2: WSHSY, SAAADI. The V and J ends lost 11 bases and 6 bases respectively, with 14 bases between them.

The genes are TRBV6-2 or TRBV6-3 and TRBJ1-6; possibly TRBD1 for D (5 bases). This CDR3 is 15 amino acids long. Germline CDR1 MNHEY, CDR2 SVGEGT. V lost 0 bases to trimming and J lost 6 bases, with 9 bases between them. The DNA for the CDR3 is TGTGCCAGCAGTTACTCGTCGGGACTTAATTCACCCCTCCACTTT. Protein: CASSYSSGLNSPLHF.

V gene TRBV6-2 or TRBV6-3 combines with J gene TRBJ2-3, with 8 bases lining up with TRBD1. CDR3 length: 15 residues. V shed 5 bases, J shed 2 bases, and the junction held 6 bases outside the gene matches. CDR1 MNHEY and CDR2 SVGEGT come from the germline V gene. CDR3 sequence reads: CASSPGQGATDTQYF. The CDR3 DNA reads as TGTGCCAGCAGTCCCGGACAGGGAGCCACAGATACGCAGTATTTT.

This sequence joins TRBV6-5 and TRBJ2-7; maybe TRBD2 (6 bases). Deletions cut 8 bases from V and 3 bases from J, with 14 bases between. Germline assignment: CDR1 MNHEY and CDR2 SVGAGI. The CDR3 extends over 13 amino acids. This CDR3 is CASGGVSFYEQYF. The DNA for the CDR3 is TGTGCCAGCGGAGGGGTTTCCTTCTACGAGCAGTACTTC.

The chain uses TRBV7-2 and TRBJ2-3; D possibly corresponds to TRBD2 (6 bases). Germline V gene sequence: CDR1 SGHTA, CDR2 FQGNSA. Trimming took 0 bases from V and 7 from J, leaving 11 bases between them. This CDR3 is 14 amino acids long. The CDR3 DNA reads TGTGCCAGCAGCTTAGCGGCGGGGTTTCATACGCAGTATTTT. Its translation is CASSLAAGFHTQYF.

V and J are TRBV6-4 and TRBJ2-1; TRBD2 aligns across 11 bases. V trimming: 5 bases; J trimming: 2 bases; junction bases outside the gene matches: 2. Looked up from germline, CDR1 is MRHNA and CDR2 is SNTAGT. This CDR3 comprises 15 residues. DNA for the CDR3: TGTGCCAGCAGTTCTAGCGGGGGGCCCTACAATGAGCAGTTCTTC. Its protein is CASSSSGGPYNEQFF.

The chain links TRBV21-1 to TRBJ2-6; the table gives TRBD2 as D, unverified against the DNA. TRBV21-1 is reported as a pseudogene. This CDR3 comprises 18 residues. CDR3 nucleotide sequence: TGTGCCAGCAGCAAATTGAGAAAGAGAGACTCTGGGGCCAACGTCCTGACTTTC. Amino acids: CASSKLRKRDSGANVLTF.

This sequence joins TRBV5-6 and TRBJ2-6, with TRBD2 matching 12 bases. Germline CDR1 SGHDT, CDR2 YYEEEE. The V gene end was trimmed by 2 bases and the J gene end by 1 base; junction bases not matched to a gene: 4. This CDR3 comprises 18 residues. The CDR3 here is CASSFRLAGVSGANVLTF. The CDR3 DNA is TGTGCCAGCAGCTTCCGACTAGCGGGGGTTTCTGGGGCCAACGTCCTGACTTTC.

This clone came up a few times. The chain employs TRBV7-9 and TRBJ1-2; possible D gene TRBD1, 6 bases. The CDR3 is 13 amino acids. V shed 0 bases and J shed 5 bases, with 7 bases lying between them. Germline CDR1 reads SEHNR; CDR2 reads FQNEAQ (reference sequence). In nucleotides, the CDR3 is TGTGCCAGCAGCTTAGCCGGGACATATGGCTACACCTTC. Translation gives CASSLAGTYGYTF. Together with reference TRBV7-9 and TRBJ1-2, the CDR3 gives the full variable domain: DTGVSQNPRHKITKRGQNVTFRCDPISEHNRLYWYRQTLGQGPEFLTYFQNEAQLEKSRLLSDRFSAERPKGSFSTLEIQRTEQGDSAMYLCASSLAGTYGYTFGSGTRLTVV.

This rearrangement joins TRBV12-1 to TRBJ1-1; whether TRBD1, the table's D call, matches the DNA was not checked. TRBV12-1 is a documented pseudogene. The CDR3 is 20 residues long. The CDR3 reads CASRSVCQTSGGAGRTEAFF. The CDR3 DNA follows: TGTGCCAGCAGATCCGTTTGCCAAACTTCAGGGGGCGCGGGAAGAACTGAAGCTTTCTTT.

The chain links TRBV2 to TRBJ2-1; 8 bases map to TRBD2. The CDR3 spans 15 residues. Germline trimming cut 3 bases from V and 6 bases from J; bases unmatched to any gene: 7. Germline V gene lookup returns CDR1 SNHLY and CDR2 FYNNEI. The CDR3, as DNA: TGTGCCAGCAGTGAGCCGGGACTAGGAGTCAATGAGCAGTTCTTC. Its translation: CASSEPGLGVNEQFF. Full variable domain (outside the CDR3, taken from reference TRBV2 and TRBJ2-1): EPEVTQTPSHQVTQMGQEVILRCVPISNHLYFYWYRQILGQKVEFLVSFYNNEISEKSEIFDDQFSVERPDGSNFTLKIRSTKLEDSAMYFCASSEPGLGVNEQFFGPGTRLTVL.

This chain connects TRBV27 to TRBJ1-3; 9 nucleotides match TRBD1. Germline V CDR1 and CDR2: MNHEY, SMNVEV (reference sequence). With V trimmed by 7 bases and J by 2 bases, 6 bases remained unmatched. The CDR3 has 15 residues. CDR3 bases: TGTGCCAGCAAAACACAGGGGGCTACTGGAAACACCATATATTTT. It yields the protein CASKTQGATGNTIYF.

The chain joins TRBV21-1 to TRBJ1-1; TRBD1, the table's D call, was not compared with the DNA. TRBV21-1 represents a pseudogene. The CDR3 spans 9 residues. CDR3 DNA sequence: TGTGCCATTCGACAGGAAGCTTTCTTT. Translation gives CAIRQEAFF.

The chain is built from TRBV6-5 and TRBJ2-7; 14 nucleotides match TRBD2. Germline CDR1 is MNHEY and CDR2 is SVGAGI. CDR3 length equals 15 residues. Trimming took 8 bases from V and 3 from J; bases not matched to a gene: 6. The CDR3 spells CASVTSGGAGYEQYF. Here the CDR3 DNA reads TGTGCCAGCGTGACTAGCGGGGGGGCCGGCTACGAGCAGTACTTC.

J is TRBJ1-3 and V is TRBV6-6; D is unclear. Trimming stripped 5 bases from V and 8 bases from J, with 25 bases between. This CDR3 has 17 residues. The germline V gene has CDR1 MNHNY and CDR2 SVGAGI (reference sequence). The CDR3 sequence: CASSPISLGRVTDTIYF. CDR3 DNA sequence: TGTGCCAGCAGTCCGATCAGTCTAGGGCGGGTCACGGACACCATATATTTT.

The DNA of the CDR3 is TGTGCCAGCAGTGGGGGCAGGGGGGAACAGCCCCAGCATTTT. Protein product: CASSGGRGEQPQHF. The V and J genes are TRBV2 and TRBJ1-5; TRBD1 matches at 7 bases. The germline CDR1 and CDR2 sequences are SNHLY and FYNNEI. CDR3 length equals 14 residues. The ends lost 4 bases at V and 7 bases at J; junction bases unmatched: 7.

This rearrangement joins TRBV5-4 to TRBJ1-3; the D gene is possibly TRBD1 (6 bases). Trimming left V 4 bases short and J 11 bases short, with 16 bases between. Germline V gene lookup returns CDR1 SGHNT and CDR2 YYREEE (reference sequence). This CDR3 is built from 13 residues. In DNA, the CDR3 is TGTGCCAGCAGCCCCTCGGACAGTCAAGCCATATATTTT. Protein: CASSPSDSQAIYF.

The gene calls are TRBV7-2 and TRBJ2-5, with D tentatively TRBD1 (6 bases). Trimming took 5 bases from V and 10 from J, leaving 14 bases between them. This CDR3 is 12 amino acids long. Germline lookup yields CDR1 SGHTA and CDR2 FQGNSA. CDR3 coding DNA: TGTGCCAGCAGCACCCTCCCCAGGGGCCAGTACTTC. Amino acids: CASSTLPRGQYF.

The chain carries TRBV19 and TRBJ1-3; 10 nucleotides match TRBD1. This CDR3 comprises 15 residues. CDR1 LNHDA and CDR2 SQIVND come from the germline V gene (reference sequence). V was pared by 3 bases and J by 2 bases, with 1 base of the junction left unmatched. CDR3 sequence: CASSIGQGAGNTIYF. The DNA of the CDR3 is TGTGCCAGTAGTATCGGACAGGGGGCTGGAAACACCATATATTTT.

This clone has more than one count but fewer than ten. The chain carries TRBV27 and TRBJ1-4, with 7 positions matching TRBD1. V lost 6 bases to trimming and J lost 3 bases; unmatched junction nucleotides: 10. Germline-derived CDR1 and CDR2 are MNHEY and SMNVEV (reference sequence). CDR3 size: 16 residues. In DNA form, the CDR3 reads TGTGCCAGCAGGAAAATTCGACAGGGACCTAATGAAAAACTGTTTTTT. As protein: CASRKIRQGPNEKLFF.

The chain has TRBV9 and TRBJ1-6; D is perhaps TRBD1 (6 bases). CDR3 length equals 14 residues. Trimming shortened V by 3 bases and J by 10 bases, and 14 bases separated the two germline ends. CDR1 is SGDLS, CDR2 YYNGEE, per germline. CDR3 DNA: TGTGCCAGCAGCGGCCCCGGGGGGCTATCACCCCTCCACTTT. Amino acid sequence: CASSGPGGLSPLHF.

The CDR3 is CASSLPGAFTEAFF. CDR3 DNA sequence: TGTGCCAGCAGCTTACCAGGGGCGTTCACTGAAGCTTTCTTT. The rearrangement joins TRBV7-2 to TRBJ1-1, with TRBD1 as a possible D gene (6 bases). The germline V and J ends were trimmed by 2 bases and 4 bases, with 11 bases remaining between them. CDR3 length: 14 amino acids. Germline CDR1 is SGHTA and CDR2 is FQGNSA.

The V gene is TRBV6-5, the J gene TRBJ2-2; tentatively, D is TRBD2 (7 bases). V was shortened by 6 bases and J by 3 bases, with 11 bases between the two germline ends. This CDR3 contains 14 residues. Germline V gene data show CDR1 as MNHEY and CDR2 as SVGAGI. The CDR3 protein is CASSLGGDTGELFF. CDR3 nucleotides: TGTGCCAGCAGCCTAGGGGGGGACACCGGGGAGCTGTTTTTT.

Only one count was recorded for this clone. V usage is TRBV7-9 and J usage is TRBJ2-3; the D gene is possibly TRBD1 (6 bases). Germline V lookup: CDR1 SEHNR, CDR2 FQNEAQ (reference sequence). V was cut by 4 bases and J by 2 bases, with 13 bases left in between. The CDR3 is 15 residues long. The CDR3 loop reads CASSYPRQDTDTQYF. The DNA of the CDR3 is TGTGCCAGCAGCTACCCTCGACAGGACACAGATACGCAGTATTTT.

This clone was observed a handful of times. V gene TRBV5-4 combines with J gene TRBJ2-5; D gene unclear. From germline, CDR1 is SGHNT and CDR2 YYREEE (reference sequence). CDR3 length: 13 residues. V was cut by 0 bases and J by 2 bases, with 5 bases left in between. The DNA of the CDR3 is TGTGCCAGCAGCTTGGTCTATCAAGAGACCCAGTACTTC. Protein: CASSLVYQETQYF. Filled out from reference TRBV5-4 and TRBJ2-5, the complete variable domain reads ETGVTQSPTHLIKTRGQQVTLRCSSQSGHNTVSWYQQALGQGPQFIFQYYREEENGRGNFPPRFSGLQFPNYSSELNVNALELDDSALYLCASSLVYQETQYFGPGTRLLVL.